Presented here are 14 T cell receptor beta chains from one specimen sequenced in a study of blood T cell repertoires in COVID-19. The assay was immunoSEQ multiplex PCR, and TCRdb's table has in-frame clones only and misses some. This table has 210,000 or so clones, approximately 89% appearing once. Sequences were obtained from PBMCs or T cells enriched from blood (not recorded which). Receptor source: a woman in her 30s who had been exposed to COVID-19.

The J gene is TRBJ2-7, the V gene TRBV9; 7 bases match TRBD2. CDR3 length: 16 amino acids. Germline-derived CDR1 and CDR2 are SGDLS and YYNGEE. The ends lost 0 bases at V and 2 bases at J; junction bases unmatched: 8. This chain's CDR3 is CASSVASASGAYEQYF. In nucleotides, the CDR3 is TGTGCCAGCAGCGTAGCTAGCGCTAGCGGTGCCTACGAGCAGTACTTC.

The chain recombines TRBV6-2 or TRBV6-3 with TRBJ2-2; 7 bases line up with TRBD1. Germline CDR1 reads MNHEY; CDR2 reads SVGEGT. The CDR3 extends over 15 amino acids. V dropped 4 bases and J dropped 0; count of bases not matched to a gene: 2. DNA for the CDR3: TGTGCCAGCAGTTCGGGACAGCCGAACACCGGGGAGCTGTTTTTT. This codes for CASSSGQPNTGELFF.

The rearrangement joins TRBV6-1 to TRBJ2-7; D perhaps matches TRBD2 (6 bases). Germline loops: CDR1 MNHNS, CDR2 SASEGT. Trimming removed 3 bases at V and 2 bases at J, with 17 bases between. The CDR3 runs 16 residues. The CDR3 sequence is CASSDLWSGGTYEQYF. In nucleotides, the CDR3 is TGTGCCAGCAGTGATCTTTGGTCCGGGGGAACCTACGAGCAGTACTTC.

Points on this clone: At one end the junction does not follow the germline gene, possibly because of a read error. This chain connects TRBV30 to TRBJ1-3; D is undetermined. Germline lookup yields CDR1 GTSNPN and CDR2 SVGIG (reference sequence). The CDR3 has 12 amino acids. This chain's CDR3 is CAWRPGSSAPSF. CDR3 nucleotides: TGTGCCTGGAGACCGGGATCGTCGGCCCCTTCTTTT.

The gene calls are TRBV12-3 or TRBV12-4 and TRBJ2-7; D call uncertain. V was shortened by 4 bases and J by 4 bases, with 5 bases between the two germline ends. This CDR3 comprises 11 residues. CDR3 amino acids: CASSSLYEQYF. The CDR3 nucleotides are TGTGCCAGCAGTTCCCTATACGAGCAGTACTTC.

In its sample, this clone ranks as medium-sized. One end of the junction fails to match germline, which may point to a read error. V is TRBV5-1 and J is TRBJ2-1; TRBD2 matches 14 bases. The V gene's germline CDR1 is SGHRS and CDR2 YFSETQ. CDR3 length: 15 amino acids. The CDR3 sequence is CATSFGLAGGNEQFF. CDR3 bases: TGCGCCACCAGCTTCGGACTAGCGGGAGGCAATGAGCAGTTCTTC.

This sequence joins TRBV3-1 (or the pseudogene TRBV3-2) and TRBJ1-1, with 8 bases that match TRBD1. Losses at the gene ends were 4 bases for V and 0 bases for J; bases not matched to a gene: 4. This CDR3 comprises 15 residues. The germline V gene encodes CDR1 LGHDT and CDR2 YNNKEL (reference sequence). The CDR3 DNA follows: TGTGCCAGCAGCCTTGCGGGACAGGTGAACACTGAAGCTTTCTTT. The encoded protein is CASSLAGQVNTEAFF.

The V gene is TRBV7-9, the J gene TRBJ1-2; D possibly corresponds to TRBD1 (5 bases). Germline CDR1 SEHNR, CDR2 FQNEAQ (reference sequence). The CDR3 spans 15 residues. With 3 bases removed from V and 5 bases from J, the gap between germline ends came to 16 bases. The DNA of the CDR3 is TGTGCCAGCAGCTTCTTGGGGGGTGGAGGATATGGCTACACCTTC. Residues: CASSFLGGGGYGYTF.

V usage is TRBV7-8 and J usage is TRBJ2-1; 8 bases align to TRBD2. Germline V gene lookup returns CDR1 SGHVS and CDR2 FQNEAQ. CDR3 length: 16 amino acids. V gave up 5 bases and J gave up 5 bases; unmatched junction bases: 11. Written as DNA, the CDR3 is TGTGCCAGCAGCCTATTAACGGGAGGGCCTCACAATGAGCAGTTCTTC. Its translation is CASSLLTGGPHNEQFF. Using reference TRBV7-8 and TRBJ2-1 for the parts outside the CDR3, the full variable domain is GAGVSQSPRYKVAKRGQDVALRCDPISGHVSLFWYQQALGQGPEFLTYFQNEAQLDKSGLPSDRFFAERPEGSVSTLKIQRTQQEDSAVYLCASSLLTGGPHNEQFFGPGTRLTVL.

V gene TRBV30 combines with J gene TRBJ2-2, with D possibly being TRBD2 (6 bases). The CDR3 is 12 residues long. The germline V gene encodes CDR1 GTSNPN and CDR2 SVGIG (reference sequence). Written as DNA, the CDR3 is TGTGGGGGGGTCACGAACACCGGGGAGCTGTTTTTT. Its translation: CGGVTNTGELFF.

The table lists this clone with a few counts. The rearrangement links TRBV28 to TRBJ1-2; 7 nucleotides line up with TRBD1. The CDR3 sequence is 15 residues long. Trimming at V came to 3 bases and at J to 5 bases, leaving 9 bases not matched to a gene. CDR1 is MDHEN and CDR2 is SYDVKM in the germline V gene. CDR3 DNA: TGTGCCAGCAGTTTTATAAGGCAGGGGGGATATGGCTACACCTTC. This sequence encodes CASSFIRQGGYGYTF.

This clone appeared a single time. The chain joins TRBV11-3 to TRBJ2-2; 8 bases map to TRBD1. The CDR3 has 15 residues. The ends lost 5 bases at V and 3 bases at J; junction bases unmatched: 5. Germline V gene data show CDR1 as SGHNT and CDR2 as YENEEA. CDR3 in DNA: TGTGCCAGCAGCGCACGGACAGGGCACACCGGGGAGCTGTTTTTT. Translation: CASSARTGHTGELFF.

CDR3 sequence: CASSLDRGRLDEQYF. The CDR3 nucleotides read TGTGCCAGCTCCCTTGACAGAGGCCGGTTGGACGAGCAGTACTTC. V and J are TRBV18 and TRBJ2-7; D is possibly TRBD1 (5 bases). Trimming pared 6 bases from V and 5 bases from J, leaving 20 bases between. The CDR3 length is 15 residues. CDR1 is KGHSH and CDR2 is LQKENI in the germline V gene.

The chain uses TRBV30 and TRBJ1-2, with TRBD1 as a possible D gene (6 bases). The V gene lost 3 bases and the J gene lost 5 bases, with 13 bases spanning the gap. Germline CDR1 is GTSNPN and CDR2 is SVGIG (reference sequence). This CDR3 spans 13 amino acids. Here the CDR3 reads CAWRPDSYYGYTF. The CDR3 DNA follows: TGTGCCTGGAGGCCGGACAGCTATTATGGCTACACCTTC.